This T cell receptor beta chain derives from a study of response to subunit inactivated influenza vaccine. Study results and caveats: The authors put forward the suggestion that each seasonal influenza vaccination may bring in only a limited number of new T cells.

Details on this clonotype: The antigen is unknown.

V lost 2 bases, J lost 4 bases, and 18 bases lay in between. Germline CDR1 and CDR2: DFQATT and SNEGSKA (reference sequence). CDR3 size: 15 residues. TCRdb reanalysed the RT-PCR reads using MiXCR and keeps one entry per CDR3 protein. The profile covers hundreds of thousands of distinct CDR3 sequences, with 6% to 9% appearing a single time and roughly 13% taken by the ten largest. The sequenced sample was PBMCs from blood, obtained less than 30 months after vaccination. The genes are TRBV20-1 and TRBJ2-7, with D maybe TRBD1 (6 bases). The sequence was collected from a man aged 45-69 years who received an inactivated influenza vaccine. DNA for the CDR3: TGCAGTGCTAGACCGACAGGACGAGGGACGTACGAGCAGTACTTC. Amino acid sequence: CSARPTGRGTYEQYF.